This TCR beta chain is drawn from a study of OX40 agonist ivuxolimab in advanced cancers. Across the whole study: Cancers in dose escalation were hepatocellular, melanoma, renal cell and head and neck.

Regarding this clone: Its antigen is still unknown.

The data were produced by immunoSEQ multiplex PCR, yet TCRdb's version contains in-frame clones alone and is incomplete. Of 45,000 to 65,000 clones in the sample, 75% to 90% are singletons; the top ten hold approximately 1.7%. CDR3 length: 15 amino acids. Germline V lookup: CDR1 MDHEN, CDR2 SYDVKM. The ends lost 3 bases at V and 2 bases at J; junction bases unmatched: 2. Study results and limitations: Low levels of normalized T-cell clonal expansion also appeared in some nonresponders. At 0.1 to 3.0 mg/kg and by week 6, clonal expansion occurred in CD4+ and CD8+ blood T cells. On average, a greater number of expanded clones characterised CD8+ T cells relative to CD4+.

The sequence was obtained from an adult with an advanced solid tumor such as melanoma, head and neck, liver or kidney cancer. The sample was CD4+ or CD8+ T cells sorted from blood, taken in a trial of the OX40 agonist ivuxolimab. The V and J genes are TRBV28 and TRBJ2-7, with 12 positions matching TRBD2. The CDR3 is CASSFGLAGTYEQYF. The CDR3 DNA reads as TGTGCCAGCAGTTTCGGACTAGCGGGGACCTACGAGCAGTACTTC.